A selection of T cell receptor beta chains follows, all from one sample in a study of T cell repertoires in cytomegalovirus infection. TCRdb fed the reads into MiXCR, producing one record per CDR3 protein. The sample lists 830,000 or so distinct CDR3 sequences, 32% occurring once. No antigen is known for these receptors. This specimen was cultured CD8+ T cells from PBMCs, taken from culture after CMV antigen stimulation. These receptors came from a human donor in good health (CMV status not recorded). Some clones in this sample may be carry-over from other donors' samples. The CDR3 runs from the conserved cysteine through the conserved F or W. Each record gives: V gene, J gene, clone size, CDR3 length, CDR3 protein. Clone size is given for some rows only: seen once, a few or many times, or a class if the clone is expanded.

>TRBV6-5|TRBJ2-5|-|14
CASSYSTYRDSQYF
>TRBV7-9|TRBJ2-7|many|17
CASSFSQVGLSSYEQYF
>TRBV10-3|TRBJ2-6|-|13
CAIRGGTTNVLTF
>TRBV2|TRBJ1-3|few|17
CASSEGPGTGTGNTIYF
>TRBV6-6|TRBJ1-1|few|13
CASRQGRSTEAFF
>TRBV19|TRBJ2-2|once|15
CATEGRQELTGELFF
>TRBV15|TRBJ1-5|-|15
CATSSSTGRNQPQHF
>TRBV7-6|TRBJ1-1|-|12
CASSLAGDEAFF
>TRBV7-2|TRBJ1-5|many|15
CASSLTGGLTQPQHF
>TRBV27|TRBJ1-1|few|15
CASSGAAWVDTEAFF
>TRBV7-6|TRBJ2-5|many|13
CASSKQGGETQYF
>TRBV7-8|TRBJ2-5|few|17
CASSLAGDQRRSETQYF
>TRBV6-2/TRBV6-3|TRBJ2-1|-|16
CASSYTRQIHYNEQFF
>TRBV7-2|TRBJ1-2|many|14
CASSLGDVWDGYTF
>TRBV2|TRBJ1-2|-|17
CASSVQEGASVNYGYTF
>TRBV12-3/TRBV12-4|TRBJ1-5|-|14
CASSPFGSYKPQHF
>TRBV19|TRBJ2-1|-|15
CATREGGGTYNEQFF
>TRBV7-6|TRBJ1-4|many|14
CASSLGTGVEKLFF
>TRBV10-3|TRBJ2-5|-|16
CAISESSGGLAETQYF
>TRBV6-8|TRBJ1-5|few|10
CASSNQPQHF